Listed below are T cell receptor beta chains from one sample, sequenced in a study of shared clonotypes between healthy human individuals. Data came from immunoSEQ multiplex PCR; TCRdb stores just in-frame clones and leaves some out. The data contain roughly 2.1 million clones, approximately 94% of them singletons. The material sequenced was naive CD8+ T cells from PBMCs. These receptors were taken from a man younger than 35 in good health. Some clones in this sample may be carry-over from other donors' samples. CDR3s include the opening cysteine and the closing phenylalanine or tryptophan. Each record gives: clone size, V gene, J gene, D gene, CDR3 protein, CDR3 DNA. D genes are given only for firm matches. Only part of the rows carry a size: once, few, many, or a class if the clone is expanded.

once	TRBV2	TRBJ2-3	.	CATKMGSSSTDTQYF	TGTGCCACTAAAATGGGGAGCTCTAGCACAGATACGCAGTATTTT
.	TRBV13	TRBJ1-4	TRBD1	CASSDQAGGQYEKLFF	TGTGCCAGCAGCGATCAGGCCGGGGGACAGTATGAAAAACTGTTTTTT
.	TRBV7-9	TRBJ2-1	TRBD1	CASSFRDRDNEQFF	TGTGCCAGCAGCTTTCGGGACAGAGACAATGAGCAGTTCTTC
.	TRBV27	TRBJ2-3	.	CASSFPGGTSTDTQYF	TGTGCCAGCAGTTTTCCGGGCGGGACTAGCACAGATACGCAGTATTTT
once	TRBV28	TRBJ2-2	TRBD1	CASNPSSRTGGSGELFF	TGTGCCAGCAACCCTTCTTCTCGGACAGGGGGCTCGGGGGAGCTGTTTTTT
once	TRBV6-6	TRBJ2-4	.	CASSPSWGAKNIQYF	TGTGCCAGCAGTCCCTCGTGGGGAGCCAAAAACATTCAGTACTTC
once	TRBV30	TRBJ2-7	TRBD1	CAWSKDRGSSYEQYF	TGTGCCTGGAGTAAGGACAGGGGCAGCTCCTACGAGCAGTACTTC
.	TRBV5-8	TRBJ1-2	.	CASTPPTKFNYGYTF	TGTGCCAGCACCCCCCCAACGAAGTTTAACTATGGCTACACCTTC
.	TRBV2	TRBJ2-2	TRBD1	CASTRTGESWTAGELFF	TGTGCCAGCACACGGACAGGGGAATCGTGGACGGCCGGGGAGCTGTTTTTT
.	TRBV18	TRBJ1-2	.	CAGSPERGPGYGYTF	TGTGCCGGCTCCCCCGAAAGGGGCCCCGGATATGGCTACACCTTC
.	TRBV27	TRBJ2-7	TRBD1	CASKIRDRSYEQYF	TGTGCCAGCAAGATCCGGGACAGGAGCTACGAGCAGTACTTC
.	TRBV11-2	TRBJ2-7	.	CASASGSSYEQYF	TGTGCCAGCGCTTCAGGGTCCTCCTACGAGCAGTACTTC
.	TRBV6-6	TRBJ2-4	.	CASRSRQSKNIQYF	TGTGCCAGCAGGTCCCGACAGTCCAAAAACATTCAGTACTTC
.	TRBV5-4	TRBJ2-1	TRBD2	CASSPGLADNEQFF	TGTGCCAGCAGCCCGGGACTAGCGGACAATGAGCAGTTCTTC
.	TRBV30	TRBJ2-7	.	CAWRGKGSAYEQYF	TGTGCCTGGAGGGGTAAGGGCTCCGCCTACGAGCAGTACTTC
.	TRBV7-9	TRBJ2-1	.	CASSYTMGGPYNEQFF	TGTGCCAGCAGCTACACGATGGGGGGACCATACAATGAGCAGTTCTTC
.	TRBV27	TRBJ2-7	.	CASSWGVSASEQYF	TGTGCCAGCAGTTGGGGAGTTTCGGCATCCGAGCAGTACTTC
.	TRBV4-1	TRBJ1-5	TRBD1	CASSQGQGALDQPQHF	TGCGCCAGCAGCCAAGGCCAGGGGGCGTTAGATCAGCCCCAGCATTTT
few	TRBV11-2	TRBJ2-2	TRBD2	CASSLVLAGTELFF	TGTGCCAGCAGCTTAGTATTAGCGGGAACGGAGCTGTTTTTT
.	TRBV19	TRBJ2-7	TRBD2	CASAVGGPYEQYF	TGTGCCAGTGCTGTGGGAGGGCCGTACGAGCAGTACTTC
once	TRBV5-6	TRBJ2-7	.	CASSARQKSYEQYF	TGTGCCAGCAGCGCCAGACAGAAGTCCTACGAGCAGTACTTC
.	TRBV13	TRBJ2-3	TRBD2	CASSPHGGLAGVTDTQYF	TGTGCCAGCAGCCCACATGGAGGGCTAGCGGGAGTAACAGATACGCAGTATTTT
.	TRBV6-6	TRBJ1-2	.	CASRTKGPVGYTF	TGTGCCAGCAGGACGAAAGGACCCGTTGGCTACACCTTC
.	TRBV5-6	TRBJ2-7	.	CASSLGLSLYEQYF	TGTGCCAGCAGCCTAGGCTTGTCACTCTACGAGCAGTACTTC
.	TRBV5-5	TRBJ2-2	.	CASSPDRQHVDGELFF	TGTGCCAGCAGCCCCGACAGGCAGCATGTGGACGGGGAGCTGTTTTTT
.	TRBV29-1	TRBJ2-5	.	CSVEEGGSRQETQYF	TGCAGCGTTGAAGAGGGGGGCTCGAGGCAAGAGACCCAGTACTTC
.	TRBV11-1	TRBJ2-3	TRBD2	CASSRRLAGGTDTQYF	TGTGCCAGCAGCCGACGACTAGCGGGAGGCACAGATACGCAGTATTTT
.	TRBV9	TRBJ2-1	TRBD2	CASSILAGYNEQFF	TGTGCCAGCAGCATCCTAGCGGGGTACAATGAGCAGTTCTTC